This T cell receptor (beta chain) was recorded in a study of cytomegalovirus exposure and HLA in healthy donors. Researchers ran the PCR with 60 Vbeta and 13 Jbeta primers. Clones were sequenced by immunoSEQ multiplex PCR, and TCRdb holds only the in-frame ones, with some missing. Its table records tens of thousands of clones. The CDR3 is made up of 15 amino acids. Trimming cost V 3 bases and J 4 bases, with 14 bases left between them. Germline CDR1 and CDR2: SGHRS and YFSETQ. Sequenced input: PBMCs. V and J are TRBV5-1 and TRBJ1-3; D remains unclear. The TCR sequence derives from a male donor in good health and CMV-seronegative. For the CDR3, the DNA is TGCGCCAGCAGCTCAAGCGGGGTATCCGGAAACACCATATATTTT. It yields the protein CASSSSGVSGNTIYF.